This TCR beta chain is from a study of T cells after yellow fever vaccination. Regarding the study as a whole: On day 0, almost all vaccine-responding clonotypes were undetectable in sorted memory subsets.

This clonotype was observed many times. The V and J ends lost 0 bases and 4 bases, in that order; junction bases with no gene match: 5. The CDR3 consists of 17 residues. Germline V lookup: CDR1 SGDLS, CDR2 YYNGEE. TCRdb processed the 5' RACE reads anew with MiXCR; each CDR3 protein has one entry. Of some 16,000 distinct CDR3 sequences listed, around 4% are singletons. Sample: PBMCs, either bulk or a sorted T-cell subset (CD4+, CD8+, memory, or dextramer-sorted; not recorded which), taken 15 days after the yellow fever booster vaccination. The receptor comes from a man aged 25 to 40 who received the YFV17D yellow fever vaccine. The chain has TRBV9 and TRBJ2-7, with TRBD2 matching 15 bases. CDR3 in amino acids: CASSVGGGTSGGYEQYF. Written as DNA, the CDR3 is TGTGCCAGCAGCGTAGGTGGAGGGACTAGCGGGGGGTACGAGCAGTACTTC.